These 3 T cell receptor beta chains share one sample of origin, sequenced in a study of blood T cell repertoires in COVID-19. Clones were read by immunoSEQ multiplex PCR, and TCRdb kept only the in-frame ones, dropping some. The sample gives a few hundred thousand clones, about 85% of which show up once; 0.85% to 0.9% is in the top ten. Sequenced material: peripheral blood. The receptors were gathered from a human donor with COVID-19, enrolled during active disease. The donor label of this sample is uncertain.

This rearrangement joins TRBV5-4 to TRBJ1-6; D not certain. Germline CDR1 is SGHNT and CDR2 is YYREEE (reference sequence). The CDR3 length is 15 residues. Trimming removed 2 bases at V and 10 bases at J, with 16 bases between. CDR3 sequence reads: CASSFSIRDRSPLHF. CDR3 in DNA: TGTGCCAGCAGCTTCAGTATCCGGGATCGGTCACCCCTCCACTTT. The complete variable domain, with remaining parts taken from reference TRBV5-4 and TRBJ1-6, reads ETGVTQSPTHLIKTRGQQVTLRCSSQSGHNTVSWYQQALGQGPQFIFQYYREEENGRGNFPPRFSGLQFPNYSSELNVNALELDDSALYLCASSFSIRDRSPLHFGNGTRLTVT.

V and J are TRBV29-1 and TRBJ1-3; D is unclear. This CDR3 comprises 13 residues. V was pared by 7 bases and J by 2 bases, with 12 bases between. Germline V CDR1 and CDR2: SQVTM, ANQGSEA. CDR3 protein: CSASHSPGNTIYF. CDR3 nucleotide sequence: TGCAGCGCCTCACACAGCCCTGGAAACACCATATATTTT.

The rearrangement joins TRBV7-2 to TRBJ2-3; 7 bases align to TRBD2. The CDR3 extends over 17 amino acids. Germline CDR1 is SGHTA and CDR2 is FQGNSA. With V trimmed by 1 base and J by 4 bases, 11 bases remained unmatched. CDR3 coding DNA: TGTGCCAGCAGCTTAGTTGATGGCCGGGGGGTCCCAGATACGCAGTATTTT. Its protein is CASSLVDGRGVPDTQYF.